The rows below give T cell receptor beta chains drawn from one sample of a study of identical twins. TCRdb reprocessed the 5' RACE reads via MiXCR and lists one record per CDR3 protein. The repertoire includes approximately 600,000 distinct CDR3 sequences, roughly 6.6% of them detected once, and less than 2% sits in the top ten. These data were likewise used in another study, on yellow fever vaccine responses in identical twins.

The sequencing input was PBMCs. Source of these receptors: a young woman in good health. CDR3s include the opening cysteine and the closing phenylalanine or tryptophan. A D gene is named only where the DNA matches it firmly. For some rows the clone size is stated as once, few or many, or as a class when expanded; others skip it.

D	V	J	size	CDR3	DNA
TRBD1	TRBV2	TRBJ2-3	few	CASSGTGGHADTQYF	TGTGCCAGCAGTGGGACAGGGGGGCATGCAGATACGCAGTATTTT
-	TRBV7-2	TRBJ1-1	few	CASSRYRVTEAFF	TGTGCCAGCAGCAGATACAGGGTCACTGAAGCTTTCTTT
-	TRBV12-3/TRBV12-4	TRBJ1-5	many	CASTRANQPQHF	TGTGCCAGCACCAGGGCAAATCAGCCCCAGCATTTT
-	TRBV9	TRBJ2-1	many	CASSVLGSSSYNEQFF	TGTGCCAGCAGCGTACTCGGGTCGAGCTCCTACAATGAGCAGTTCTTC
TRBD1	TRBV27	TRBJ2-1	-	CASSLGQGVHNEQFF	TGTGCCAGCAGTTTGGGACAGGGGGTCCACAATGAGCAGTTCTTC
TRBD2	TRBV12-3/TRBV12-4	TRBJ2-1	many	CASSRLAGTYNEQFF	TGTGCCAGCAGCCGCCTAGCGGGGACCTACAATGAGCAGTTCTTC
TRBD2	TRBV15	TRBJ2-2	-	CATSRARAGGLRGTGELFF	TGTGCCACCAGCAGAGCAAGAGCGGGGGGGCTTCGAGGCACCGGGGAGCTGTTTTTT
-	TRBV10-3	TRBJ1-1	few	CATTYRLNTEAFF	TGTGCCACCACGTATCGGTTGAACACTGAAGCTTTCTTT
-	TRBV24-1	TRBJ2-3	few	CATSDIWGRTDTQYF	TGTGCCACCAGTGATATTTGGGGTCGCACAGATACGCAGTATTTT
-	TRBV12-3/TRBV12-4	TRBJ1-5	many	CASSLDPRLGQPQHF	TGTGCCAGCAGTTTAGATCCCAGACTAGGTCAGCCCCAGCATTTT
-	TRBV12-3/TRBV12-4	TRBJ1-5	few	CASRLGHVNQPQHF	TGTGCCAGCAGACTGGGACATGTTAATCAGCCCCAGCATTTT
TRBD2	TRBV13	TRBJ2-7	-	CASSQAGTSATYEQYF	TGTGCCAGCAGCCAAGCCGGGACTAGCGCAACCTACGAGCAGTACTTC
-	TRBV21-1	TRBJ2-7	few	CASSGSLRTYEQYF	TGTGCCAGCAGCGGGTCCCTGCGCACCTACGAGCAGTACTTC
TRBD2	TRBV18	TRBJ2-1	few	CASSPPLAAGVSYNEQFF	TGTGCCAGCTCCCCACCCCTGGCAGCGGGAGTATCCTACAATGAGCAGTTCTTC
-	TRBV7-8	TRBJ1-1	few	CASSLDRIMNTEAFF	TGTGCCAGCAGCTTAGACAGGATCATGAACACTGAAGCTTTCTTT
TRBD2	TRBV20-1	TRBJ2-7	many	CSARKGSGPSYEQYF	TGCAGTGCTAGAAAAGGTAGCGGGCCTTCCTACGAGCAGTACTTC
TRBD1	TRBV28	TRBJ1-1	many	CASSSLGQGFSEAFF	TGTGCCAGCAGTTCCCTGGGACAGGGGTTTTCGGAAGCTTTCTTT
-	TRBV24-1	TRBJ1-1	few	CATSDKWNTEAFF	TGTGCCACCAGTGATAAGTGGAACACTGAAGCTTTCTTT
-	TRBV29-1	TRBJ2-3	many	CSIEVTVPSHTQYF	TGCAGCATCGAGGTGACTGTTCCAAGCCATACGCAGTATTTT
-	TRBV3-1	TRBJ2-4	-	CASRQKGGIKNIQYF	TGTGCCAGCAGGCAAAAAGGGGGAATCAAAAACATTCAGTACTTC
TRBD2	TRBV6-1	TRBJ2-7	few	CASSVLAGAYEQYF	TGTGCCAGCAGTGTTTTAGCGGGAGCCTACGAGCAGTACTTC
TRBD1	TRBV5-1	TRBJ2-1	few	CASSPTGQGPSYNEQFF	TGCGCCAGCAGCCCAACCGGACAGGGCCCCTCCTACAATGAGCAGTTCTTC
TRBD1	TRBV7-9	TRBJ2-1	-	CASSWDRGSEQFF	TGTGCCAGCAGCTGGGACAGGGGGAGTGAGCAGTTCTTC
TRBD2	TRBV20-1	TRBJ2-2	few	CSATLAGVGELFF	TGCAGTGCTACCTTAGCGGGAGTTGGGGAGCTGTTTTTT
TRBD2	TRBV12-3/TRBV12-4	TRBJ2-3	many	CASSLPQREGRDTQYF	TGTGCCAGCAGTTTACCCCAGCGGGAGGGCCGAGATACGCAGTATTTT
-	TRBV5-1	TRBJ1-1	many	CASSQSGNEAFF	TGCGCCAGCAGCCAAAGCGGGAATGAAGCTTTCTTT
TRBD1	TRBV28	TRBJ2-1	-	CASSAGTASYNEQFF	TGTGCCAGCAGTGCCGGGACAGCCTCCTACAATGAGCAGTTCTTC
-	TRBV27	TRBJ2-7	-	CASSLGRASYEQYF	TGTGCCAGCAGTTTGGGCAGGGCCTCCTACGAGCAGTACTTC
-	TRBV20-1	TRBJ2-5	many	CSATKGLTETQYF	TGCAGTGCAACCAAGGGTCTCACGGAGACCCAGTACTTC
TRBD2	TRBV11-1	TRBJ2-3	-	CASSLWTSGMRSTDTQYF	TGTGCCAGCAGCTTATGGACTAGCGGGATGAGGAGCACAGATACGCAGTATTTT
-	TRBV12-3/TRBV12-4	TRBJ2-3	few	CASSPPGRGDTQYF	TGTGCCAGCAGTCCACCGGGACGGGGAGATACGCAGTATTTT
TRBD1	TRBV5-1	TRBJ2-5	-	CASSFARPGTGGMETQYF	TGCGCCAGCAGCTTTGCTAGACCCGGGACAGGGGGGATGGAGACCCAGTACTTC
TRBD1	TRBV5-1	TRBJ2-6	-	CASSLVGQGTSGANVLTF	TGCGCCAGCAGCTTGGTTGGACAGGGGACCTCTGGGGCCAACGTCCTGACTTTC
TRBD2	TRBV4-1	TRBJ2-7	many	CASSQGSGVPWQYF	TGCGCCAGCAGCCAGGGTAGCGGGGTCCCCTGGCAGTACTTC
-	TRBV5-1	TRBJ2-1	few	CASKQGHNEQFF	TGCGCCAGCAAACAGGGCCACAATGAGCAGTTCTTC
-	TRBV28	TRBJ2-2	many	CASRNAGANTGELFF	TGTGCCAGCAGAAATGCAGGGGCCAACACCGGGGAGCTGTTTTTT
TRBD2	TRBV20-1	TRBJ2-7	few	CSGTSGSYEQYF	TGCAGTGGGACTAGCGGCTCCTACGAGCAGTACTTC
-	TRBV10-3	TRBJ2-1	many	CAISDLNEQFF	TGTGCCATCAGTGATTTGAATGAGCAGTTCTTC
-	TRBV20-1	TRBJ2-1	few	CSARDLTDSYNEQFF	TGCAGTGCTAGAGATTTGACGGACAGCTACAATGAGCAGTTCTTC
-	TRBV12-3/TRBV12-4	TRBJ1-2	many	CASSLGRGYGYTF	TGTGCCAGCAGTTTAGGCAGAGGCTATGGCTACACCTTC
TRBD1	TRBV5-1	TRBJ1-1	-	CASSLQIQGVNTEAFF	TGCGCCAGCAGCCTACAAATTCAGGGGGTGAACACTGAAGCTTTCTTT
-	TRBV14	TRBJ2-1	many	CASSQDWTLRVNNEQFF	TGTGCCAGCAGCCAAGACTGGACCCTCCGGGTCAACAATGAGCAGTTCTTC
-	TRBV6-1	TRBJ2-3	few	CASSRITKGTQRGTDTQYF	TGTGCCAGCAGCCGAATAACCAAGGGGACGCAGAGAGGGACAGATACGCAGTATTTT
-	TRBV5-1	TRBJ2-2	many	CASSGGRNTGELFF	TGCGCCAGCAGCGGGGGGAGGAACACCGGGGAGCTGTTTTTT